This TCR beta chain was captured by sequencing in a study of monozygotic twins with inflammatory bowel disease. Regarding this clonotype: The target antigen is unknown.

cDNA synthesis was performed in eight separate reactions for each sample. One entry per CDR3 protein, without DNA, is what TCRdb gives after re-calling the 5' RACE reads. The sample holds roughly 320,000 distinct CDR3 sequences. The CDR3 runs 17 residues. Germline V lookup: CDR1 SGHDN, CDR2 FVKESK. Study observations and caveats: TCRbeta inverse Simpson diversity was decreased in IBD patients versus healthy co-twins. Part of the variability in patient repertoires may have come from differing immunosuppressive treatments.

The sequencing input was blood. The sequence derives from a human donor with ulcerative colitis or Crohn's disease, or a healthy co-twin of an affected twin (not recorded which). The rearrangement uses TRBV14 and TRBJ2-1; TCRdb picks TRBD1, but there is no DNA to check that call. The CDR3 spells CASSQDRGVDPYNEQFF.